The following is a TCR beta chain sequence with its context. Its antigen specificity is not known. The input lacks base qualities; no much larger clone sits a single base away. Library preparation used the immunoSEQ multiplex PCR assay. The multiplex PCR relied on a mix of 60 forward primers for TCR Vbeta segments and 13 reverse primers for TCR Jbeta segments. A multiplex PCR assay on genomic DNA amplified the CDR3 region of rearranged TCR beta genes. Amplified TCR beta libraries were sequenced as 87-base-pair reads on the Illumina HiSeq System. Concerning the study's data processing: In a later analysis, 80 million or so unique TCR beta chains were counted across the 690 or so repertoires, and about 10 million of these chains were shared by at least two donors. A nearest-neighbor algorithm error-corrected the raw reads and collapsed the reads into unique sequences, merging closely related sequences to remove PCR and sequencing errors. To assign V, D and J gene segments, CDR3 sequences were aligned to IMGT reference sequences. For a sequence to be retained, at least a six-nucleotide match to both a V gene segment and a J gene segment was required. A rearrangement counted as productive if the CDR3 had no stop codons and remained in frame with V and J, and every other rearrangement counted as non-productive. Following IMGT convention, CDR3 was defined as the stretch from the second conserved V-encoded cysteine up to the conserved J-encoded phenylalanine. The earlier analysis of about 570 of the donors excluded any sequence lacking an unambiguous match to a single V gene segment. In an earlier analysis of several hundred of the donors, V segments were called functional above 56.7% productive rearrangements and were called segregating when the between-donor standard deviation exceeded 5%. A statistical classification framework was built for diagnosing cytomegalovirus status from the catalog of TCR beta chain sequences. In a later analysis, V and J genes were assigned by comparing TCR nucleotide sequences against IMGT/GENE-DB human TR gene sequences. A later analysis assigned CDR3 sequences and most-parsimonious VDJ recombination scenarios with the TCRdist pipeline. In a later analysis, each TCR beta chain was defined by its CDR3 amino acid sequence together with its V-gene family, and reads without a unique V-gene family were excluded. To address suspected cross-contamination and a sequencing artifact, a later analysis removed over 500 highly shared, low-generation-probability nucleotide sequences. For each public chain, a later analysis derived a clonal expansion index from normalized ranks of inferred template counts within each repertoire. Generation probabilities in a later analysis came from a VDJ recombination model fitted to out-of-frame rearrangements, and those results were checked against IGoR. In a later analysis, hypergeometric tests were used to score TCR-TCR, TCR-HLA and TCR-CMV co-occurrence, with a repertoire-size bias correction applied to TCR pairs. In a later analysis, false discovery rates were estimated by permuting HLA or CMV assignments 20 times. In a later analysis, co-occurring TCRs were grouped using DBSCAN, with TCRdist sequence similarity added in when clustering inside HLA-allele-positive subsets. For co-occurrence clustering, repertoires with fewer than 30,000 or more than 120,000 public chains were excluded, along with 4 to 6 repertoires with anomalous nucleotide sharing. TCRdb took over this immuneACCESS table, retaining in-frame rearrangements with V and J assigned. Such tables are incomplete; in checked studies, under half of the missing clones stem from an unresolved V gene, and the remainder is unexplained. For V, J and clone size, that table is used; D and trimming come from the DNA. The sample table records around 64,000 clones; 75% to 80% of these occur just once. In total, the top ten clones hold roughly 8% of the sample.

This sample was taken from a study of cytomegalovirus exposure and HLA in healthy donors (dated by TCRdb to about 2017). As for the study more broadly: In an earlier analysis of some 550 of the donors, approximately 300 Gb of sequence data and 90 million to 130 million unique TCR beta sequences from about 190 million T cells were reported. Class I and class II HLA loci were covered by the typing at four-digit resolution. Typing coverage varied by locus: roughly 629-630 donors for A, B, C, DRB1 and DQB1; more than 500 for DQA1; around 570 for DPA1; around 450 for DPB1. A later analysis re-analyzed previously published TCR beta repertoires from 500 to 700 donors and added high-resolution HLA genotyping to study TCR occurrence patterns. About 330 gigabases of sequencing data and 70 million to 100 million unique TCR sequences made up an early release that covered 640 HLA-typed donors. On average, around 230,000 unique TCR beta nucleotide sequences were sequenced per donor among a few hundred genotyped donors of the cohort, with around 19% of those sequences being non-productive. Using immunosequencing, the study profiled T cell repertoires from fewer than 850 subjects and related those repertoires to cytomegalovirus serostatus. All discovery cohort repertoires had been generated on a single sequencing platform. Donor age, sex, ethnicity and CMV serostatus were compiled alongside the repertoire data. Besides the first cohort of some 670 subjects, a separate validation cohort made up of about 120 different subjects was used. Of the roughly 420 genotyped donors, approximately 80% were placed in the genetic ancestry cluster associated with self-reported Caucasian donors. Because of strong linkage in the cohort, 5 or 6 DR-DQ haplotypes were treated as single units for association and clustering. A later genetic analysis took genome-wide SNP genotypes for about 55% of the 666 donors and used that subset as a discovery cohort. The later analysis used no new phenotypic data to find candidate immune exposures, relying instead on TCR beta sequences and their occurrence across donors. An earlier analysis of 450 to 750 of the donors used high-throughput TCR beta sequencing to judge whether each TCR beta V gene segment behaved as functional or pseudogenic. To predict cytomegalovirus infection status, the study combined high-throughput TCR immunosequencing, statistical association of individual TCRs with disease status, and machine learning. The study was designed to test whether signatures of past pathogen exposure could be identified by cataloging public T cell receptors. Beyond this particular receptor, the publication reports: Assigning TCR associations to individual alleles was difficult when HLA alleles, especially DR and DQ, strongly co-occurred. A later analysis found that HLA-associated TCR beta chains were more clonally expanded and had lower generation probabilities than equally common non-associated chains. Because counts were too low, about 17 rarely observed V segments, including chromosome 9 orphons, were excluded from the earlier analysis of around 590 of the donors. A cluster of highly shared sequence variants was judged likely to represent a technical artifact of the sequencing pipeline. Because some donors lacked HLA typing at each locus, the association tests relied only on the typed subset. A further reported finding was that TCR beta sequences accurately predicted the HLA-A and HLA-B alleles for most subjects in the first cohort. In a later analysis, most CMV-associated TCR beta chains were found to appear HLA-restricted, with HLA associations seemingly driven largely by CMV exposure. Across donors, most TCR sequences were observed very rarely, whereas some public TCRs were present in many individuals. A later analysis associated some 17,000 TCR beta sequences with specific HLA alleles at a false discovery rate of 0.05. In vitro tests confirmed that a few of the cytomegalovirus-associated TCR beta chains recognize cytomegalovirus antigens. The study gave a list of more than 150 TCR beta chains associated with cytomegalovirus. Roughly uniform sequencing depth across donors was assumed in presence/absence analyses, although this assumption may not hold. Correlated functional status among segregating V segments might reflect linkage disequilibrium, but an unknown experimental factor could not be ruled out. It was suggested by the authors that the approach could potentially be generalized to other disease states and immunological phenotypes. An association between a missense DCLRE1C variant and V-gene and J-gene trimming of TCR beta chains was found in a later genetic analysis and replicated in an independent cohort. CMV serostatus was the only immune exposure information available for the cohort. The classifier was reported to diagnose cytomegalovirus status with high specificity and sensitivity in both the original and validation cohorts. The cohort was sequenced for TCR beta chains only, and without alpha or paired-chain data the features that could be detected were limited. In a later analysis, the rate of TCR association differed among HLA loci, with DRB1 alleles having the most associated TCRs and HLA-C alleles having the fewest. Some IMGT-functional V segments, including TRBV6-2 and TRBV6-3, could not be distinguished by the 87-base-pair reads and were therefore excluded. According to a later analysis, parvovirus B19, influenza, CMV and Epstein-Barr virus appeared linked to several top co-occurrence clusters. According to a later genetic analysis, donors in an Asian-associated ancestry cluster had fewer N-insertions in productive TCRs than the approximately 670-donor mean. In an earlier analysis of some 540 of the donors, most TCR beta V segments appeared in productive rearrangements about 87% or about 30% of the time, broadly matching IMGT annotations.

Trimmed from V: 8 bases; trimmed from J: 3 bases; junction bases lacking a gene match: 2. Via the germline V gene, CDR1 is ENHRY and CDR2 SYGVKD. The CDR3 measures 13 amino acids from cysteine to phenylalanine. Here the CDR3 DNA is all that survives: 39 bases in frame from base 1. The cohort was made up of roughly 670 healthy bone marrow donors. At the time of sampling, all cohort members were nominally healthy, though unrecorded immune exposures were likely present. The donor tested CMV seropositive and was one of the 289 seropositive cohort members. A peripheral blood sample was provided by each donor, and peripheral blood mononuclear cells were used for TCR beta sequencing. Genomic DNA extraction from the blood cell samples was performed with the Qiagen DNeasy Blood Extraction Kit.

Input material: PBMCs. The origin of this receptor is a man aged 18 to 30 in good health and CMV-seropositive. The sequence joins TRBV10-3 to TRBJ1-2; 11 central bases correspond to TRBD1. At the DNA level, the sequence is TGTGCCATCGGACAGGGGGCTGACTATGGCTACACCTTC. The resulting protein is CAIGQGADYGYTF.